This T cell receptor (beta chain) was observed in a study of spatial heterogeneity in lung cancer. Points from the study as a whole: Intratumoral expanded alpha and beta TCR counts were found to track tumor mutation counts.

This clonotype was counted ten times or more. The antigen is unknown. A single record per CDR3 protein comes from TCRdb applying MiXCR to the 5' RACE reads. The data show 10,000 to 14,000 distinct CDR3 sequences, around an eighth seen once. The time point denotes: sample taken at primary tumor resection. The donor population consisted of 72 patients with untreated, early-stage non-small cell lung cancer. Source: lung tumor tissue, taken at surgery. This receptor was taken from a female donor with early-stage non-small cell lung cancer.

The DNA of the CDR3 is TGTGCCAGCAGCTTAACGGATTATGGCTACACCTTC. Its translation: CASSLTDYGYTF. The chain combines TRBV7-9 with TRBJ1-2; D gene uncertain. The CDR3 consists of 12 residues. Germline CDR1 reads SEHNR; CDR2 reads FQNEAQ (reference sequence). The V end was cut by 2 bases, the J end by 5 bases, with 6 bases between.